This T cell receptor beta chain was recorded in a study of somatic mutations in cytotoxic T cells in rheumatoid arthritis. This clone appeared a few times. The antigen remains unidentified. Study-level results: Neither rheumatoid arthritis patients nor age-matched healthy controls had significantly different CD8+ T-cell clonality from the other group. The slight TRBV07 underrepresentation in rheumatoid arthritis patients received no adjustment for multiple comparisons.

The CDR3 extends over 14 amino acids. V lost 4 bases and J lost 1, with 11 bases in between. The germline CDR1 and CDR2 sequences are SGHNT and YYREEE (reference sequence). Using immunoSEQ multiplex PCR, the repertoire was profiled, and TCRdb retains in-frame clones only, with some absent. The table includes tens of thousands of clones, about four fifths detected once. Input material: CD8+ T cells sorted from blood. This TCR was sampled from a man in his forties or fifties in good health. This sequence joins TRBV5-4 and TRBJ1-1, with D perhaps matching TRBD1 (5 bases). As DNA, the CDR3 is TGTGCCAGCAGCCCGCCGGACACGAACACTGAAGCTTTCTTT. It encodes CASSPPDTNTEAFF.